A single T cell receptor (beta chain) is shown here with its context. Its antigen is unknown. The J segment lost 8 bases and the V segment lost 3 bases, leaving 4 bases of the junction unmatched. Germline V gives CDR1 GTSNPN, CDR2 SVGIG (reference sequence). The CDR3 runs 13 residues. The data derive from a study of cytomegalovirus exposure and HLA in healthy donors. Turning to the study itself: Unique TCRs from HLA-typed donors, 85 million to 100 million of them, were held in an early data release.

General observations from the study: CMV antigen specificity was confirmed in vitro for a few CMV-associated chains. Later analysis identified a missense DCLRE1C variant that was linked to TCR beta V- and J-gene trimming.

The PCR ran on 60 Vbeta and 13 Jbeta primers. Generated by immunoSEQ multiplex PCR, the TCRdb table keeps only in-frame clones and is missing some. The sample shows fewer than 200,000 clones, 80% to 85% of them seen only once. This receptor was obtained from a male donor in good health and CMV-seronegative. The source material was PBMCs. This chain links TRBV30 with TRBJ2-1; the match to TRBD2 covers 10 bases. In nucleotides, the CDR3 is TGTGCCTGGAGAAGGACTAGCGGCGATGAGCAGTTCTTC. Translation: CAWRRTSGDEQFF. Full variable domain (remainder filled in from reference TRBV30 and TRBJ2-1): SQTIHQWPATLVQPVGSPLSLECTVEGTSNPNLYWYRQAAGRGLQLLFYSVGIGQISSEVPQNLSASRPQDRQFILSSKKLLLSDSGFYLCAWRRTSGDEQFFGPGTRLTVL.